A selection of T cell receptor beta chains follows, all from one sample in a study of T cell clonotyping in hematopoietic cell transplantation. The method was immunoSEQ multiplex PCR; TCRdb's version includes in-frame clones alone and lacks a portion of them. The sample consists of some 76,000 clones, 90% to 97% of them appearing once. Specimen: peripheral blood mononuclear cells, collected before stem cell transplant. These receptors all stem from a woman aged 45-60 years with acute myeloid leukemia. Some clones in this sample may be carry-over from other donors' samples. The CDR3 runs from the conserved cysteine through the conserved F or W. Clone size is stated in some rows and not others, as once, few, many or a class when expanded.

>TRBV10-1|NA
CASSAAGGNQETQYF
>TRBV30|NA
CAWRAGRYTEAFF
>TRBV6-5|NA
CASTGAGELFF
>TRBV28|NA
CASSLDRGTGELFF
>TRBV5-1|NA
CASSRVRGEQGKYGYTF
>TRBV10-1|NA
CASSEGRGEQFF
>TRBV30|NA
CAWSVSVRRQPKQYF
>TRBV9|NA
CASSRGVGQETQYF
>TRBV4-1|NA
CASSQPVEEYSNTEAFF
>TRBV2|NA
CASAGDSNQPQHF
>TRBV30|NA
CAWRFGSPNSPLHF
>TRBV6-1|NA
CASRSAGNYGYTF
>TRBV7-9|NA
CASSLSPGQGNEQYF
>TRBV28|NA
CASSFPSTGANVLTF
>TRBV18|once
CASSPRGNTGELFF
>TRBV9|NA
CASRGNNEQFF